The clone carrying this T cell receptor beta chain came up once. The record originates from a study of T cell changes during pregnancy in multiple sclerosis. The CDR3 covers 14 residues. The V end was cut by 1 base, the J end by 3 bases, with 7 bases between. The germline V gene has CDR1 SGHTA and CDR2 FQGNSA. Repertoires were generated with immunoSEQ multiplex PCR, while TCRdb's copy carries only in-frame clones and drops some. The table records about 68,000 clones, about 90% of them present only once. This sequence joins TRBV7-2 and TRBJ1-5; D is unresolved. The input for sequencing was peripheral blood, taken in the second trimester of pregnancy. The clonotype comes from a female donor in good health, enrolled as a control in a pregnancy study. CDR3 DNA: TGTGCCAGCAGCTTAGGGAGGAACAATCAGCCCCAGCATTTT. Protein: CASSLGRNNQPQHF.